These 13 T cell receptor beta chains were all obtained from the same sample, sequenced in a study of cytomegalovirus exposure and HLA in healthy donors (dated by TCRdb to the late 2010s). Receptors were amplified or captured by the immunoSEQ multiplex PCR assay. The multiplex PCR relied on a mix of 60 forward primers for TCR Vbeta segments and 13 reverse primers for TCR Jbeta segments. Drawn from immuneACCESS, this table holds only the in-frame rearrangements with V and J called that TCRdb kept. Clones are partly lost; checked studies trace under half to an unresolved V gene and leave the rest unexplained. This sample is represented by some 160,000 clones; 77% of them were singletons. 1.5% to 2% of the sample lies in the top ten. The sample was PBMCs. These receptors were taken from a woman aged 30 to 39 in good health and CMV-seronegative.

The rearrangement links TRBV9 to TRBJ2-3; 9 positions match TRBD1. Germline CDR1 and CDR2: SGDLS and YYNGEE. The V and J ends lost 4 bases and 2 bases, in that order; junction bases with no gene match: 8. The CDR3 length is 16 residues. CDR3 loop: CASSTWTGAPTDTQYF. CDR3 in DNA: TGTGCCAGCAGCACTTGGACAGGGGCTCCCACAGATACGCAGTATTTT. Drawing the rest from reference TRBV9 and TRBJ2-3, the complete variable domain is DSGVTQTPKHLITATGQRVTLRCSPRSGDLSVYWYQQSLDQGLQFLIQYYNGEERAKGNILERFSAQQFPDLHSELNLSSLELGDSALYFCASSTWTGAPTDTQYFGPGTRLTVL.

This clone was observed a few times. The chain is built from TRBV7-2 and TRBJ2-7, with D possibly being TRBD1 (5 bases). This CDR3 comprises 13 residues. Looked up from germline, CDR1 is SGHTA and CDR2 is FQGNSA. Trimming left V 1 base short and J 2 bases short, with 6 bases between. CDR3 nucleotides: TGTGCCAGCAGCTTAGAGACAGCCTACGAGCAGTACTTC. It yields the protein CASSLETAYEQYF.

The V gene is TRBV30, the J gene TRBJ1-2; D remains unclear. Trimming shortened V by 5 bases and J by 4 bases, and 11 bases separated the two germline ends. Germline V gene lookup returns CDR1 GTSNPN and CDR2 SVGIG (reference sequence). The CDR3 totals 12 residues. CDR3 sequence (DNA): TGTGCCTGGGACGGACTGAGCTATGGCTACACCTTC. It encodes CAWDGLSYGYTF.

V and J are TRBV7-2 and TRBJ1-3; 7 nucleotides align to TRBD1. This CDR3 has 15 residues. J gave up 3 bases and V 5 bases, and 7 bases lay outside the gene matches. Looked up from germline, CDR1 is SGHTA and CDR2 is FQGNSA. CDR3: CASSPGGMVGNTIYF. The CDR3 DNA is TGTGCCAGCAGCCCAGGGGGGATGGTTGGAAACACCATATATTTT.

This rearrangement joins TRBV6-1 to TRBJ2-1; 10 bases align to TRBD2. Germline V gives CDR1 MNHNS, CDR2 SASEGT. After removal of 2 bases from V and 11 bases from J, the junction contained 9 bases not matched to a gene. The length of the CDR3 is 15 residues. CDR3 sequence: CASSEHGLAGAKQFF. CDR3 nucleotides: TGTGCCAGCAGTGAACATGGGCTAGCGGGGGCGAAGCAGTTCTTC.

This clone is medium-sized. The chain uses TRBV29-1 and TRBJ1-2; TRBD1 is a possible D gene (5 bases). This CDR3 is built from 12 residues. The V end was cut by 7 bases, the J end by 8 bases, with 17 bases between. CDR1 and CDR2 from the germline V gene are SQVTM and ANQGSEA. The CDR3 region is CSARDSGEGYTF. The CDR3 bases are TGCAGCGCCAGGGACTCGGGGGAGGGCTACACCTTC.

This chain links TRBV6-1 with TRBJ2-1, with 14 bases lining up with TRBD2. The V segment lost 7 bases and the J segment 5 bases; nucleotides outside the gene matches: 4. Germline loops: CDR1 MNHNS, CDR2 SASEGT. This CDR3 has 15 residues. The chain's CDR3 is CASTWTSGGNNEQFF. CDR3 nucleotides: TGTGCCAGCACATGGACTAGCGGGGGGAACAATGAGCAGTTCTTC.

This clone was seen a single time. V gene TRBV6-5 combines with J gene TRBJ2-7; 11 nucleotides line up with TRBD1. CDR3 length: 15 amino acids. With 2 bases clipped from V and 3 bases from J, the junction kept 3 bases outside the gene matches. Germline V gene sequence: CDR1 MNHEY, CDR2 SVGAGI. The CDR3: CASSYTGTGGYEQYF. The CDR3 nucleotides are TGTGCCAGCAGTTACACCGGGACAGGGGGCTACGAGCAGTACTTC.

The gene calls are TRBV29-1 and TRBJ1-2, with D hard to call. The CDR3 consists of 11 residues. With 4 bases removed from V and 7 bases from J, the gap between germline ends came to 10 bases. In germline, CDR1 is SQVTM, CDR2 ANQGSEA. CDR3 sequence reads: CSVGRGGGYTF. As DNA, the CDR3 is TGCAGCGTTGGACGGGGAGGTGGCTACACCTTC.

This clone was seen a single time. The CDR3 DNA sequence: TGTGCCTGGAGAGAGCTAAGGAACACTGAAGCTTTCTTT. Protein: CAWRELRNTEAFF. The rearrangement links TRBV30 to TRBJ1-1; D ambiguous. The V end was cut by 3 bases, the J end by 1 base, with 9 bases between. The CDR3 extends over 13 amino acids. Germline V gives CDR1 GTSNPN, CDR2 SVGIG (reference sequence). The whole variable domain, filled in from reference TRBV30 and TRBJ1-1, reads SQTIHQWPATLVQPVGSPLSLECTVEGTSNPNLYWYRQAAGRGLQLLFYSVGIGQISSEVPQNLSASRPQDRQFILSSKKLLLSDSGFYLCAWRELRNTEAFFGQGTRLTVV.

The genes are TRBV5-4 and TRBJ2-7; TRBD2 matches 10 bases. CDR1 and CDR2 (germline): SGHNT, YYREEE (reference sequence). V dropped 1 base and J dropped 3; count of bases not matched to a gene: 13. This CDR3 contains 18 residues. The CDR3: CASSLQPSGGPRLYEQYF. CDR3 bases: TGTGCCAGCAGCTTGCAGCCTAGCGGGGGCCCACGACTCTACGAGCAGTACTTC.

V and J are TRBV11-2 and TRBJ2-2, with 7 bases aligning to TRBD2. CDR1 SGHAT and CDR2 FQNNGV come from the germline V gene. Losses at the gene ends were 0 bases for V and 5 bases for J; bases not matched to a gene: 6. The CDR3 length is 16 residues. CDR3 in DNA: TGTGCCAGCAGCTTAGAAGGGAGGGCCTATACCGGGGAGCTGTTTTTT. This encodes CASSLEGRAYTGELFF. Full variable domain (rest looked up from reference TRBV11-2 and TRBJ2-2): EAGVAQSPRYKIIEKRQSVAFWCNPISGHATLYWYQQILGQGPKLLIQFQNNGVVDDSQLPKDRFSAERLKGVDSTLKIQPAKLEDSAVYLCASSLEGRAYTGELFFGEGSRLTVL.

The rearrangement joins TRBV4-1 to TRBJ2-1; TRBD1 aligns across 7 bases. V shed 6 bases, J shed 8 bases, and the junction held 10 bases outside the gene matches. CDR3 length: 14 amino acids. CDR1 is MGHRA and CDR2 is YSYEKL in the germline V gene. CDR3 protein: CASRPYRTGDEQFF. DNA of the CDR3: TGCGCCAGCAGACCATATAGGACAGGCGATGAGCAGTTCTTC.